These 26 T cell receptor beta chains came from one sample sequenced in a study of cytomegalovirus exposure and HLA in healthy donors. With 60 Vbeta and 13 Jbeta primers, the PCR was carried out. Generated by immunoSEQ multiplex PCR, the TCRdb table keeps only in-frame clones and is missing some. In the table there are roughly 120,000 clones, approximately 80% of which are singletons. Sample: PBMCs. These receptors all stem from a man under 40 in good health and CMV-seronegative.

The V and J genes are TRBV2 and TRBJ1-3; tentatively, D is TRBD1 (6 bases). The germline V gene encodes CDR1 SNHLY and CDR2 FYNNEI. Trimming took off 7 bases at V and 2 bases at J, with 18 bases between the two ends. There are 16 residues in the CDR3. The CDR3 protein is CASTRGGGTAGNTIYF. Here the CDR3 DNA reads TGTGCCAGCACCCGGGGGGGCGGGACGGCTGGAAACACCATATATTTT.

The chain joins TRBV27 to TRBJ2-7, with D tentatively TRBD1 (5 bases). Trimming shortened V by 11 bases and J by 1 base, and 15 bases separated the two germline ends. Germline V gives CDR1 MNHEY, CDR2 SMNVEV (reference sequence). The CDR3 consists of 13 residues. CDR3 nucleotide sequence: TGTGCCGGCAAGGGGTACGGGTCCTACGAGCAGTACTTC. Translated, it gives CAGKGYGSYEQYF.

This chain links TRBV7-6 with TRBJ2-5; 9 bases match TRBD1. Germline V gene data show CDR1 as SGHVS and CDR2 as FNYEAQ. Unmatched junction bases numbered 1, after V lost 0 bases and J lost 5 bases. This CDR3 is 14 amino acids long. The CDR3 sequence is CASSLADRGETQYF. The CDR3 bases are TGTGCCAGCAGCTTAGCGGACAGGGGCGAGACCCAGTACTTC.

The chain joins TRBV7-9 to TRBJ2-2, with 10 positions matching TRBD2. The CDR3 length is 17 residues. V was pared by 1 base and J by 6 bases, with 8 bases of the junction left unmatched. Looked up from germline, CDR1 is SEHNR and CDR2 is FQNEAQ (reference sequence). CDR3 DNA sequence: TGTGCCAGCAGCTTAGAACCCGGGACTAGCGTGTCCGGGGAGCTGTTTTTT. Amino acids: CASSLEPGTSVSGELFF. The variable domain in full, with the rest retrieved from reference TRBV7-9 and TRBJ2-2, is DTGVSQNPRHKITKRGQNVTFRCDPISEHNRLYWYRQTLGQGPEFLTYFQNEAQLEKSRLLSDRFSAERPKGSFSTLEIQRTEQGDSAMYLCASSLEPGTSVSGELFFGEGSRLTVL.

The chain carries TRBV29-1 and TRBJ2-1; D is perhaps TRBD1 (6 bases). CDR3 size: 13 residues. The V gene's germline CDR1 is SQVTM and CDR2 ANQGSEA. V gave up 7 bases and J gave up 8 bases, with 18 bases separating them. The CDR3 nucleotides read TGCAGCGGCATACAACGGGACACATATGAGCAGTTCTTC. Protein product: CSGIQRDTYEQFF.

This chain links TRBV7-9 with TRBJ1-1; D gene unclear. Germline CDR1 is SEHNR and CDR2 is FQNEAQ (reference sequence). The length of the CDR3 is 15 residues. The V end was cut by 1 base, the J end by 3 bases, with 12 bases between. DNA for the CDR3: TGTGCCAGCAGCTTAGGCGGTCAGCGATACACTGAAGCTTTCTTT. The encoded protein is CASSLGGQRYTEAFF.

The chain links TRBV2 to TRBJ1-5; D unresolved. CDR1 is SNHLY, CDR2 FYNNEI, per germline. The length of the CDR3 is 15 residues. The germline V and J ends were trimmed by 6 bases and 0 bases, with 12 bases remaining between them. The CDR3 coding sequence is TGTGCCAGCAGCCGCGGACTGAGTAGCAATCAGCCCCAGCATTTT. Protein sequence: CASSRGLSSNQPQHF.

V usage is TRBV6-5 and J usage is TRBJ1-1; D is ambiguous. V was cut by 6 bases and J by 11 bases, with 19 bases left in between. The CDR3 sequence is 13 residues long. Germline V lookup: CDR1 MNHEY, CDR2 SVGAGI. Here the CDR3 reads CASSRSPRAPAFF. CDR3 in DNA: TGTGCCAGCAGCCGAAGCCCCCGCGCCCCGGCTTTCTTT.

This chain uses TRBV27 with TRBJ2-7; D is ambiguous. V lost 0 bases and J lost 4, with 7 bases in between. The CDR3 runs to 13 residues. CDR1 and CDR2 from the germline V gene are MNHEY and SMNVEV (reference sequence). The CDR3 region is CASSLSPVYEQYF. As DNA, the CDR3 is TGTGCCAGCAGTTTATCCCCAGTGTACGAGCAGTACTTC.

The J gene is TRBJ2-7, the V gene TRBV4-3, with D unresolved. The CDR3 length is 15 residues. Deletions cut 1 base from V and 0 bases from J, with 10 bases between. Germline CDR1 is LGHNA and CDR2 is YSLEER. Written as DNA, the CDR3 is TGCGCCAGCAGCCAAGGGAGCGCTGTCTCCTACGAGCAGTACTTC. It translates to CASSQGSAVSYEQYF.

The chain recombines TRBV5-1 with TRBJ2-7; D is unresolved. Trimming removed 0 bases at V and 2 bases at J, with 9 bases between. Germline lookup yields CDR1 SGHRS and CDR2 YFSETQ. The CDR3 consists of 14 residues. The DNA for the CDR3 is TGCGCCAGCAGCTTGGAGAGCGACGCCTACGAGCAGTACTTC. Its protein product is CASSLESDAYEQYF.

CDR3 sequence (DNA): TGCGCCAGCAGCTTGGGTTTGTTAGCGGGATCTGGGGCCAACGTCCTGACTTTC. It is translated as CASSLGLLAGSGANVLTF. The chain links TRBV5-1 to TRBJ2-6, with 8 bases fitting TRBD2. The CDR3 consists of 18 residues. Trimming took 0 bases from V and 1 from J; bases not matched to a gene: 6. Germline CDR1 reads SGHRS; CDR2 reads YFSETQ.

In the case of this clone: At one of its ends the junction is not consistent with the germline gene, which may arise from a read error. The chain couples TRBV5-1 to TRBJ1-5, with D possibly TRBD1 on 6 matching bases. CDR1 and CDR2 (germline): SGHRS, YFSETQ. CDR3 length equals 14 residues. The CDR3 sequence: CASSLVGGYQPQNF. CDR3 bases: TGCGCCAGCAGCTTGGTAGGGGGTTATCAGCCCCAGAATTTT.

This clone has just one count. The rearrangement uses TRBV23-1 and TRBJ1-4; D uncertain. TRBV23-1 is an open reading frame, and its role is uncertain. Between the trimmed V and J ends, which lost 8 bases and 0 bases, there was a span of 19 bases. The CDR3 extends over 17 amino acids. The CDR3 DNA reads TGCGCCAGCGCACGGAGAGGAAACGACCCAACTAATGAAAAACTGTTTTTT. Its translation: CASARRGNDPTNEKLFF.

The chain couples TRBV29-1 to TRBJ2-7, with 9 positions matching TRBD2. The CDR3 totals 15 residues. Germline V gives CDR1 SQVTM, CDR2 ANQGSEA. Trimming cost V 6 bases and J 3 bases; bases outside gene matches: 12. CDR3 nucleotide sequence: TGCAGCGTCGAACTCACTATAGCGGGAGACTACGAGCAGTACTTC. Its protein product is CSVELTIAGDYEQYF.

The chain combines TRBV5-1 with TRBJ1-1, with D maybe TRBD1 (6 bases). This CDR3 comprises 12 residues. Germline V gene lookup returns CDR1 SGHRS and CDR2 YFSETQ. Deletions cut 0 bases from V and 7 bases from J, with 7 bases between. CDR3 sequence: CASSLEGDEAFF. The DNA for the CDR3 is TGCGCCAGCAGCTTGGAGGGGGATGAAGCTTTCTTT.

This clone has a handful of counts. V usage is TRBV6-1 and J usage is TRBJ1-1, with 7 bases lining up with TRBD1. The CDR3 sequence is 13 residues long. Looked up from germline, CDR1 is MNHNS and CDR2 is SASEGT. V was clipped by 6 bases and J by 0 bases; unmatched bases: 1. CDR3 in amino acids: CASRTGMNTEAFF. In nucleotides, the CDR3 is TGTGCCAGCAGGACAGGGATGAACACTGAAGCTTTCTTT.

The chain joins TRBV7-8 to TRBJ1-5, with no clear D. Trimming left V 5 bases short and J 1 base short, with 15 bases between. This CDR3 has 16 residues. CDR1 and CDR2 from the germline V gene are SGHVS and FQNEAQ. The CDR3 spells CASSQGVPGSNQPQHF. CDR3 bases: TGTGCCAGCAGCCAAGGCGTCCCGGGGAGCAATCAGCCCCAGCATTTT.

The CDR3 here is CASSPRPPLQETQYF. The CDR3 nucleotides read TGCGCCAGCAGTCCACGTCCCCCCCTACAAGAGACCCAGTACTTC. The chain combines TRBV23-1 with TRBJ2-5; D unresolved. Being an ORF, TRBV23-1 has a function that is uncertain. V gave up 4 bases and J gave up 2 bases, with 14 bases separating them. CDR3 length: 15 amino acids.

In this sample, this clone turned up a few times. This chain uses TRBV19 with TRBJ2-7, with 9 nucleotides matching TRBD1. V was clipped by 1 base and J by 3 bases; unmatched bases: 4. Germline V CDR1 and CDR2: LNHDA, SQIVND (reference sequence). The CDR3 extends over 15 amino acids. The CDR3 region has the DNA TGTGCCAGTAGTATAGGGGGGACAGGGAACTACGAGCAGTACTTC. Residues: CASSIGGTGNYEQYF. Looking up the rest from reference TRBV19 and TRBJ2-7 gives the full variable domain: DGGITQSPKYLFRKEGQNVTLSCEQNLNHDAMYWYRQDPGQGLRLIYYSQIVNDFQKGDIAEGYSVSREKKESFPLTVTSAQKNPTAFYLCASSIGGTGNYEQYFGPGTRLTVT.

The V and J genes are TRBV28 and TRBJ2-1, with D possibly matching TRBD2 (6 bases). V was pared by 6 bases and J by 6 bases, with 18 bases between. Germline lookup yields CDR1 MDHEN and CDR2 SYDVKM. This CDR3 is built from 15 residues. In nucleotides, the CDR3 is TGTGCCAGCAGGCTGACTAGTACCTTACTCAATGAGCAGTTCTTC. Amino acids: CASRLTSTLLNEQFF.

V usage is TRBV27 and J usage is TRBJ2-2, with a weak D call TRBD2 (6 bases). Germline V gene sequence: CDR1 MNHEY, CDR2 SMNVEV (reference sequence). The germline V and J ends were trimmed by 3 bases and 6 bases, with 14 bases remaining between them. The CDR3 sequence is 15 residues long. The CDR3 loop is CASSFGGLFAGELFF. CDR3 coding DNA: TGTGCCAGCAGTTTCGGAGGGTTGTTCGCCGGGGAGCTGTTTTTT.

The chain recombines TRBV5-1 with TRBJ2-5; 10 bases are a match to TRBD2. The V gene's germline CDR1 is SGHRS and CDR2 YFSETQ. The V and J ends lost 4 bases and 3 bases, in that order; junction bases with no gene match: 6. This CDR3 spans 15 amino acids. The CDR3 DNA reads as TGCGCCAGCAGCGCTAGCGGGAGCTTCGAAGAGACCCAGTACTTC. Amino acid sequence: CASSASGSFEETQYF.

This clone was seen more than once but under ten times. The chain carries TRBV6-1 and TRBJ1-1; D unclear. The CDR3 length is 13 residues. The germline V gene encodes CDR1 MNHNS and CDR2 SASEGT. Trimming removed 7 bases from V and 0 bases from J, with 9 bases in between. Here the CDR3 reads CASTGLMNTEAFF. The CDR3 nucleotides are TGTGCCAGCACCGGACTGATGAACACTGAAGCTTTCTTT.

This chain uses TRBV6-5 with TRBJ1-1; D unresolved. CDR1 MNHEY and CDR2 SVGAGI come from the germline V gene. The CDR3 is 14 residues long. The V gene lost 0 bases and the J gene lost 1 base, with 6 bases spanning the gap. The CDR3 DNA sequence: TGTGCCAGCAGTTACTCCGGTGGGAACACTGAAGCTTTCTTT. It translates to CASSYSGGNTEAFF.

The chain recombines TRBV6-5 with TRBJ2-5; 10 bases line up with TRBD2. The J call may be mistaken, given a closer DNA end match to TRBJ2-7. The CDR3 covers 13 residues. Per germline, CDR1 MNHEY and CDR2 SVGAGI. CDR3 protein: CATSAGGPYEQYF. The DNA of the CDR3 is TGTGCCACCTCAGCGGGAGGGCCCTACGAGCAGTACTTC.